The present T cell receptor beta chain was sequenced within a study of cytomegalovirus exposure and HLA in healthy donors. Study overall: In a later analysis, it was reported that the roughly 130 validation repertoires had been produced on the same platform as the 500 to 750 repertoires belonging to the first cohort.

On this clone: Its antigen is not identified.

V lost 8 bases, J lost 0 bases, and 13 bases lay in between. This CDR3 region has 13 residues. Germline assignment: CDR1 GTSNPN and CDR2 SVGIG (reference sequence). Whole-study results and caveats: The study labeled approximately 150 TCR beta chains cytomegalovirus-associated.

This table comes from immunoSEQ multiplex PCR, and its TCRdb copy is limited to in-frame clones, with some not included. The data show fewer than 85,000 clones, 70% to 90% seen once. The study drew the donors from its approximately 130-subject validation cohort, separate from the approximately 700-subject first cohort. V is TRBV30 and J is TRBJ1-1, with D maybe TRBD1 (5 bases). Sequencing was done on a sample of PBMCs. This TCR derives from a woman aged 18-29 years in good health and CMV-seropositive. The CDR3 region is CARQSTVNTEAFF. CDR3 in DNA: TGTGCCCGACAATCGACAGTGAACACTGAAGCTTTCTTT.